Listed below are T cell receptor beta chains from one sample, sequenced in a study of post-analysis software for immune sequencing data. TCRdb reanalysed the PCR reads using MiXCR and keeps one entry per CDR3 protein. Here the sample spans fewer than 850,000 distinct CDR3 sequences, roughly 29% being singletons. Sample: blood. All receptors derive from a girl aged 10 to 17 with multiple sclerosis. Both conserved end residues are part of each CDR3. A D gene is named only where the DNA matches it firmly. Part of the rows lack a size; the others show once, few, many or a class for expanded clones.

>.|.|13|TRBV25-1|TRBJ1-1
CASRQGQNTEAFF
TGTGCCAGCCGGCAGGGGCAGAACACTGAAGCTTTCTTT
>few|.|15|TRBV7-9|TRBJ2-4
CASSLGPLAKNIQYF
TGTGCCAGCAGCTTAGGCCCTCTAGCCAAAAACATTCAGTACTTC
>.|TRBD1|14|TRBV5-1|TRBJ2-7
CASSPRQGANEQYF
TGCGCCAGCAGCCCTCGACAGGGTGCCAACGAGCAGTACTTC
>.|.|13|TRBV7-9|TRBJ1-5
CASSLGEAQSQHF
TGTGCCAGCAGCTTAGGCGAGGCCCAGTCCCAGCATTTT
>.|.|14|TRBV20-1|TRBJ2-7
CSAVPPPLFYEQYF
TGCAGTGCCGTCCCCCCTCCCCTATTCTACGAGCAGTACTTC
>.|.|13|TRBV10-3|TRBJ2-7
CAISEPQDYEQYF
TGTGCCATCAGTGAGCCGCAGGACTACGAGCAGTACTTC
>.|.|13|TRBV27|TRBJ2-7
CASSWGAFYEQYF
TGTGCCAGCAGTTGGGGGGCATTTTACGAGCAGTACTTC
>.|TRBD1|15|TRBV28|TRBJ1-6
CASSLDRGYNSPLHF
TGTGCCAGCAGTTTAGACAGGGGCTATAATTCACCCCTCCACTTT
>few|.|15|TRBV11-3|TRBJ2-1
CASSPVGGVGNEQFF
TGTGCCAGCAGCCCCGTGGGCGGGGTAGGCAATGAGCAGTTCTTC
>.|.|14|TRBV20-1|TRBJ2-7
CSARSHGGNYEQYF
TGCAGTGCTAGATCCCACGGGGGTAACTACGAGCAGTACTTC
>few|.|13|TRBV24-1|TRBJ2-3
CAVRGGRTDTQYF
TGTGCCGTTCGAGGGGGACGCACAGATACGCAGTATTTT
>.|TRBD2|16|TRBV3-1|TRBJ2-3
CASSFLSGSSTDTQYF
TGTGCCAGCAGCTTCCTAAGCGGGAGCAGCACAGATACGCAGTATTTT
>.|TRBD2|18|TRBV5-1|TRBJ2-3
CASSLLATSGSPGDTQYF
TGCGCCAGCAGCCTCCTGGCGACTAGCGGGTCCCCTGGGGATACGCAGTATTTT
>.|TRBD1|12|TRBV20-1|TRBJ1-1
CSARGTGSEAFF
TGCAGTGCTAGGGGGACAGGGAGTGAAGCTTTCTTT
>.|TRBD2|16|TRBV20-1|TRBJ2-7
CSAPNPPAGVFYEQYF
TGCAGTGCTCCGAACCCTCCAGCGGGAGTATTCTACGAGCAGTACTTC
>.|.|15|TRBV20-1|TRBJ1-6
CSASNPGGRYSPLHF
TGCAGTGCTAGTAATCCCGGGGGCAGGTACTCACCCCTCCACTTT
>few|TRBD2|15|TRBV11-2|TRBJ2-3
CASSSDTIAGDTQYF
TGTGCCAGCAGCTCCGACACCATAGCGGGAGATACGCAGTATTTT
>few|TRBD2|12|TRBV6-6|TRBJ2-1
CASSRLAWEQFF
TGTGCCAGCAGCCGACTAGCGTGGGAGCAGTTCTTC
>few|TRBD2|19|TRBV20-1|TRBJ2-3
CSARWTSGSLMRGTDTQYF
TGCAGTGCTAGGTGGACTAGCGGGAGCTTAATGCGTGGCACAGATACGCAGTATTTT
>many|TRBD2|17|TRBV4-1|TRBJ2-1
CASSPGLARTYYNEQFF
TGCGCCAGCAGCCCGGGACTAGCGCGTACTTATTACAATGAGCAGTTCTTC
>few|TRBD1|15|TRBV7-2|TRBJ2-1
CASSYPGQDDNEQFF
TGTGCCAGCAGCTACCCGGGACAGGACGACAATGAGCAGTTCTTC
>.|.|16|TRBV5-1|TRBJ2-1
CASSLSLGPGINEQFF
TGCGCCAGCAGCTTGTCTCTGGGGCCTGGCATCAATGAGCAGTTCTTC
>.|.|13|TRBV12-3/TRBV12-4|TRBJ1-3
CASRLGGGNTIYF
TGTGCCAGCCGTTTGGGGGGTGGAAACACCATATATTTT
>.|.|14|TRBV3-1|TRBJ1-1
CASSQIDGGDEAFF
TGTGCCAGCAGCCAAATCGACGGCGGCGACGAAGCTTTCTTT
>.|.|15|TRBV7-6|TRBJ2-3
CASSEGRPNTDTQYF
TGTGCCAGCAGCGAGGGACGGCCGAACACAGATACGCAGTATTTT
>.|.|17|TRBV3-1|TRBJ2-7
CASSHSGAGRPSYEQYF
TGTGCCAGCAGCCATTCCGGGGCGGGGCGACCCTCCTACGAGCAGTACTTC
>few|TRBD1|15|TRBV29-1|TRBJ2-5
CSAKPLGTGQETQYF
TGCAGCGCCAAACCCTTGGGGACAGGGCAAGAGACCCAGTACTTC
>few|TRBD1|15|TRBV5-6|TRBJ1-2
CASSSYRGEYYGYTF
TGTGCCAGCAGCTCGTACAGGGGAGAGTACTATGGCTACACCTTC
>.|TRBD2|15|TRBV6-6|TRBJ2-5
CASTRGSGGQETQYF
TGTGCCAGCACGAGGGGTAGCGGGGGGCAAGAGACCCAGTACTTC